The entry below describes one T cell receptor (beta chain). The antigen is undetermined. The sorted Tregs were CD4+CD25+CD127-/low cells. Semi-nested PCR with Nested Universal Primer A followed constant-region reverse priming of full-length variable regions. TCRdb itself ran the 5' RACE reads through MiXCR, one entry per CDR3 protein. The repertoire has about 8,900 distinct CDR3 sequences, less than 55% of them found once; the top ten carry 6.4%. General observations from the study: Greatest tumor Treg TCR overlap was with tumor naive CD4+ cells.

Sequences were obtained from Tregs sorted from a lymph node. The sequence came from a female donor with breast cancer.

This chain's CDR3 is CASSFDPGLAGGPKDTQYF. The CDR3 DNA follows: TGTGCCAGCAGTTTCGATCCGGGACTAGCGGGAGGGCCCAAAGATACGCAGTATTTT. V gene TRBV6-2 or TRBV6-3 combines with J gene TRBJ2-3; 16 bases are shared with TRBD2. The J segment lost 5 bases and the V segment lost 4 bases, leaving 12 bases of the junction unmatched. CDR3 length equals 19 residues. Germline V lookup: CDR1 MNHEY, CDR2 SVGEGT.